This T cell receptor beta chain was captured in a study of technical replicates of blood from a handful of donors. CDR1 and CDR2 from the germline V gene are SGHTA and FQGNSA. The CDR3 spans 15 residues. Trimming left V 6 bases short and J 4 bases short, with 13 bases between. The method was immunoSEQ multiplex PCR; TCRdb's version includes in-frame clones alone and lacks a portion of them. The data show 55,000 to 75,000 clones, about 94% seen once. The V and J genes are TRBV7-2 and TRBJ1-6; D remains ambiguous. This TCR derives from a human donor in good health. Some clones in this sample may be carry-over from other donors' samples. The sequenced material came from PBMCs. The CDR3 is CASSPEGAYNSPLHF. The CDR3 nucleotides are TGTGCCAGCAGTCCCGAGGGCGCTTATAATTCACCCCTCCACTTT.